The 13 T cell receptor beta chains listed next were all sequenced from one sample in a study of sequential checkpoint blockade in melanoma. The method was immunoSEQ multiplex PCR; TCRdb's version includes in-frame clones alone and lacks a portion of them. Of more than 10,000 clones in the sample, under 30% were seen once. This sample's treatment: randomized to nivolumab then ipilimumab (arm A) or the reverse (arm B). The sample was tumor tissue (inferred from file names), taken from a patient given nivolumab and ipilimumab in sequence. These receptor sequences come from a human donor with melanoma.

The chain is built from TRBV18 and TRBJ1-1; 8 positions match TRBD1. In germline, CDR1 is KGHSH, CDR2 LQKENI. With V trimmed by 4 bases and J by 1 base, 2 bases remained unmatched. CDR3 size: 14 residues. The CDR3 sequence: CASSLGTGNTEAFF. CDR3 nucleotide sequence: TGTGCCAGCTCACTAGGGACAGGGAACACTGAAGCTTTCTTT. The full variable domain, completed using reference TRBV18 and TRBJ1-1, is NAGVMQNPRHLVRRRGQEARLRCSPMKGHSHVYWYRQLPEEGLKFMVYLQKENIIDESGMPKERFSAEFPKEGPSILRIQQVVRGDSAAYFCASSLGTGNTEAFFGQGTRLTVV.

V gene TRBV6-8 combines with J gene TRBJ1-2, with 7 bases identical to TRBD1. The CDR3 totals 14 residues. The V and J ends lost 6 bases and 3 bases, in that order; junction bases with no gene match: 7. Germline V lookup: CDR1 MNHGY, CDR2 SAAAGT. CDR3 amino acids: CASSSTGADYGYTF. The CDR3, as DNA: TGTGCCAGCAGCTCCACAGGGGCGGACTATGGCTACACCTTC.

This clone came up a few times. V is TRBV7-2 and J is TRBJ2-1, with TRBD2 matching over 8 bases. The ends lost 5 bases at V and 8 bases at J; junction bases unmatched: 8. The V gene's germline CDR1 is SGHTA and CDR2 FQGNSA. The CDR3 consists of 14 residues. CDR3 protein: CASSPQRGRDEQFF. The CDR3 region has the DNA TGTGCCAGCAGCCCCCAGCGGGGGCGCGATGAGCAGTTCTTC.

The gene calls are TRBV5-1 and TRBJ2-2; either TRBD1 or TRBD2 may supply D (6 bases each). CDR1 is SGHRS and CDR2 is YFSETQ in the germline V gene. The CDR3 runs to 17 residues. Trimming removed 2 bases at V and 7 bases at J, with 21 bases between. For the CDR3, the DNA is TGCGCCAGCAGCTTTCAACAAGGGGGGTTGGAAAACGGGGAGCTGTTTTTT. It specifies CASSFQQGGLENGELFF.

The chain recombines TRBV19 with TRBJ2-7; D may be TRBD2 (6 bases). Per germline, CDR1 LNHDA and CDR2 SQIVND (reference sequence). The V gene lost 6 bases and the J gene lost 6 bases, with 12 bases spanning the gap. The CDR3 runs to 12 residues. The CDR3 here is CASSPGAGEQYF. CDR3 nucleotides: TGTGCCAGTAGCCCGGGAGCTGGCGAGCAGTACTTC.

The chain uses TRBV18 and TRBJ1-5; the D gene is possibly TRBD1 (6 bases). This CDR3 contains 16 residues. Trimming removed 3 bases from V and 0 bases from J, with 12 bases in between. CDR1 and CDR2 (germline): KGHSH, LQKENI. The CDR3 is CASSPQGPNSNQPQHF. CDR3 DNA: TGTGCCAGCTCACCCCAGGGGCCTAATAGCAATCAGCCCCAGCATTTT.

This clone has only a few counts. This chain's CDR3 is CASSFRDRYYGYTF. CDR3 coding DNA: TGTGCCAGCAGCTTTCGGGACAGATATTATGGCTACACCTTC. The rearrangement joins TRBV7-6 to TRBJ1-2; TRBD1 aligns across 7 bases. V shed 3 bases and J 5 bases; nucleotides not matched to a gene: 6. Germline V gives CDR1 SGHVS, CDR2 FNYEAQ. This CDR3 has 14 amino acids.

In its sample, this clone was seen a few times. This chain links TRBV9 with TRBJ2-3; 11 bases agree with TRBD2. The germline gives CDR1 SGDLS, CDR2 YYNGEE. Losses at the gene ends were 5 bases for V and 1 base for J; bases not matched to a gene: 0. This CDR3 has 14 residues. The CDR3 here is CASRLAGGTDTQYF. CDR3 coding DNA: TGTGCCAGCAGACTAGCGGGGGGCACAGATACGCAGTATTTT.

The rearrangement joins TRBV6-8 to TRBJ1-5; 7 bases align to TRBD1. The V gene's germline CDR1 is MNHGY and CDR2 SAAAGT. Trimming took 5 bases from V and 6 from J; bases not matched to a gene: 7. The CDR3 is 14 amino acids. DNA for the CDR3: TGTGCCAGCAGTCAACAGGGGCTGGGTCAGCCCCAGCATTTT. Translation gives CASSQQGLGQPQHF.

CDR3 DNA: TGTGCCAGCAGTGAATACCGGGGTAGGGCAGATGAAAAACTGTTTTTT. Translating gives CASSEYRGRADEKLFF. The chain joins TRBV25-1 to TRBJ1-4; D uncertain. Germline CDR1 reads MGHDK; CDR2 reads SYGVNS. Trimming pared 0 bases from V and 6 bases from J, leaving 14 bases between. This CDR3 region has 16 residues.

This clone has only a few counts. This CDR3 reads CASSLQQGDTGELFF. The CDR3 nucleotides read TGTGCCAGCAGCTTGCAACAGGGAGACACCGGGGAGCTGTTTTTT. This sequence joins TRBV11-3 and TRBJ2-2; possibly TRBD1 for D (6 bases). Germline lookup yields CDR1 SGHNT and CDR2 YENEEA. V was cut by 3 bases and J by 3 bases, with 11 bases left in between. The CDR3 loop spans 15 amino acids.

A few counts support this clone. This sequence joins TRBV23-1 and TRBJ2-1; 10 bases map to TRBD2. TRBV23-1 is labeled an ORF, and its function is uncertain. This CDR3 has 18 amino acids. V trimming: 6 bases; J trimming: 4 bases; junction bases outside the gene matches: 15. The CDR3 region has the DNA TGCGCCAGCAGCCACAGAGGACTAGCGGCCTCCATGTACAATGAGCAGTTCTTC. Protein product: CASSHRGLAASMYNEQFF.

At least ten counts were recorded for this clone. CDR3 sequence (DNA): TGCGCCAGCAGCCAAGACCGAGGGGGTTCCTACAATGAGCAGTTCTTC. Translation: CASSQDRGGSYNEQFF. The rearrangement links TRBV23-1 to TRBJ2-1, with D maybe TRBD1 (6 bases). Being an ORF, TRBV23-1 has a function that is uncertain. This CDR3 comprises 16 residues. V dropped 6 bases and J dropped 1 base, with 16 bases sitting between them.